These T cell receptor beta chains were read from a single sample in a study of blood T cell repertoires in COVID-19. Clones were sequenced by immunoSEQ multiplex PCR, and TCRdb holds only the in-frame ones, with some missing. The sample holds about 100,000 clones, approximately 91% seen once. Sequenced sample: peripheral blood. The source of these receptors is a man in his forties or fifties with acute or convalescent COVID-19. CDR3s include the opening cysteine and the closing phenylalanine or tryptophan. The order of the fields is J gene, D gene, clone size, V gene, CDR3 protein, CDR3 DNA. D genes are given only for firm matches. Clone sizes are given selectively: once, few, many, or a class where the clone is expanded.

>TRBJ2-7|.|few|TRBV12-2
CASRLGKRCLQGQFYEQYF
TGTGCAAGTCGCTTAGGTAAAAGGTGCCTACAGGGGCAGTTCTACGAGCAGTACTTC
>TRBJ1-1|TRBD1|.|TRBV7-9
CASDRVGNTEAFF
TGTGCCAGTGACAGGGTGGGGAACACTGAAGCTTTCTTT
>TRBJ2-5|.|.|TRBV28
CASRGGPRETQYF
TGTGCCAGCAGGGGGGGGCCGAGAGAGACCCAGTACTTC
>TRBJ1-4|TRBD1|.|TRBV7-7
CASSPGGVGEKLFF
TGTGCCAGCAGCCCAGGGGGCGTGGGTGAAAAACTGTTTTTT
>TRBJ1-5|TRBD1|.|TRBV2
CASSPPGQGVLVWNQPQHF
TGTGCCAGCAGCCCCCCGGGACAGGGGGTTTTAGTATGGAATCAGCCCCAGCATTTT
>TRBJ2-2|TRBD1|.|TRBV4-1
CASSQVGTGTGELFF
TGCGCCAGCAGCCAGGTCGGGACAGGCACCGGGGAGCTGTTTTTT
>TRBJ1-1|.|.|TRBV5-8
CASSLGYRELNTEAFF
TGTGCCAGCAGCCTAGGTTACAGGGAACTGAACACTGAAGCTTTCTTT
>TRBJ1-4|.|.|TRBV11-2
CASRFTSGVDEKLFF
TGTGCCAGCAGATTTACTTCAGGGGTTGATGAAAAACTGTTTTTT
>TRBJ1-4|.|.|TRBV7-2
CASSLVRQANEKLFF
TGTGCCAGCAGCTTAGTGCGGCAAGCTAATGAAAAACTGTTTTTT
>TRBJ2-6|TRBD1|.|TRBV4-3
CASSRGREWGANVLTF
TGCGCCAGCAGCAGGGGGCGAGAATGGGGGGCCAACGTCCTGACTTTC
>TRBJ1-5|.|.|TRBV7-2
CASSPQESSNQPQHF
TGTGCCAGCAGCCCACAGGAGAGTAGCAATCAGCCCCAGCATTTT
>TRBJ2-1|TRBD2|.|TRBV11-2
CASSLTGGLGLRSYNEQFF
TGTGCCAGCAGCTTAACGGGGGGACTAGGTCTCCGCTCCTACAATGAGCAGTTCTTC
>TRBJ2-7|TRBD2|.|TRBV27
CASSFTTSARSSYEQYF
TGTGCCAGCAGTTTCACGACTAGCGCTAGGAGCTCCTACGAGCAGTACTTC
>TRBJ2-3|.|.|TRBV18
CASSPSPGLADTQYF
TGTGCCAGCTCACCAAGTCCAGGGTTGGCAGATACGCAGTATTTT
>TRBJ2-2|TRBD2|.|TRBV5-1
CASSLSGGGLTGELFF
TGCGCCAGCAGCTTGAGCGGGGGCGGGCTGACCGGGGAGCTGTTTTTT
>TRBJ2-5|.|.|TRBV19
CASSIDRRRETQYF
TGTGCCAGTAGTATAGATCGGAGAAGAGAGACCCAGTACTTC
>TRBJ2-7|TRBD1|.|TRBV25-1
CASKRQGASEQYF
TGTGCCAGCAAAAGACAGGGTGCATCCGAGCAGTACTTC
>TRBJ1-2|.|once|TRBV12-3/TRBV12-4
CASSQGLEGGYTF
TGTGCCAGCAGCCAAGGGCTCGAGGGTGGCTACACCTTC
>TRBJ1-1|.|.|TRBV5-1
CASSLGQMNTEAFF
TGCGCCAGCAGCTTGGGACAGATGAACACTGAAGCTTTCTTT
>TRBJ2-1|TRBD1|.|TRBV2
CASRRTTGSYNEQFF
TGTGCCAGCAGAAGGACGACAGGGTCCTACAATGAGCAGTTCTTC
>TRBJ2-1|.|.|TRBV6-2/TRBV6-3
CASSYIKNNEQFF
TGTGCCAGCAGTTACATAAAAAACAATGAGCAGTTCTTC
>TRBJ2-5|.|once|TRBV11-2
CASSLARSVETQYF
TGTGCCAGCAGCTTAGCCCGGAGTGTGGAGACCCAGTACTTC
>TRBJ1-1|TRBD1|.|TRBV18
CASSLRTGSPTEAFF
TGTGCCAGCTCCCTGCGGACAGGGTCTCCCACTGAAGCTTTCTTT
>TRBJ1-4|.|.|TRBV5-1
CASSLARGEKLFF
TGCGCCAGCAGCTTGGCCCGGGGTGAAAAACTGTTTTTT
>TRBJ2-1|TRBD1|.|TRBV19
CASTGDSQPYNEQFF
TGTGCCAGTACTGGGGACAGCCAACCCTACAATGAGCAGTTCTTC
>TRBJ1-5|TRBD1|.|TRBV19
CASRPTGGHQPQHF
TGTGCCAGTAGACCAACAGGGGGCCATCAGCCCCAGCATTTT
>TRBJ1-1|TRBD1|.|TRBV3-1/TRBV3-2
CASSLEPGGARNTEAFF
TGTGCCAGCAGTCTCGAGCCAGGGGGCGCACGGAACACTGAAGCTTTCTTT
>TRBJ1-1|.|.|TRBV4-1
CASSQQAGGGTEAFF
TGCGCCAGCAGCCAACAGGCGGGGGGGGGCACTGAAGCTTTCTTT
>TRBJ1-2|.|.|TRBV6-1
CASSEGAEPHYGYTF
TGTGCCAGCAGTGAAGGGGCCGAACCCCACTATGGCTACACCTTC
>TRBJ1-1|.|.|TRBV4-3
CASSQGLISEAFF
TGCGCCAGCAGCCAAGGTCTTATCTCTGAAGCTTTCTTT
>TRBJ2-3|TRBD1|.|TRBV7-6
CASSLGQGTTDTQYF
TGTGCCAGCAGTCTGGGACAGGGGACCACAGATACGCAGTATTTT
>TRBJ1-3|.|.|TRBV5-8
CASSYSHSGNTIYF
TGTGCCAGCAGCTACAGCCACTCTGGAAACACCATATATTTT
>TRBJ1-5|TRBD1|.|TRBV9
CASSVDGGGANQPQHF
TGTGCCAGCAGCGTAGATGGAGGGGGCGCGAATCAGCCCCAGCATTTT
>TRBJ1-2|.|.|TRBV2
CASLEGGRRGYTF
TGTGCCAGCCTGGAGGGGGGGAGGAGAGGCTACACCTTC
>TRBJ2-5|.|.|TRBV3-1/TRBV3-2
CASSQEITQAQETQYF
TGTGCCAGCAGCCAAGAAATAACACAGGCCCAAGAGACCCAGTACTTC
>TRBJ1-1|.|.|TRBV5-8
CASSGDGQLAPIEAFF
TGTGCCAGCAGCGGGGACGGACAGTTGGCCCCCATTGAAGCTTTCTTT
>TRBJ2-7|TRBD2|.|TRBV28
CASSKTSGAFYEQYF
TGTGCCAGCAGCAAAACTAGCGGGGCCTTTTACGAGCAGTACTTC
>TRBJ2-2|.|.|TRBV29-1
CSVQGNTGELFF
TGCAGCGTCCAGGGGAACACCGGGGAGCTGTTTTTT
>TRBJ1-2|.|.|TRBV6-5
CASSSRPPSYGYTF
TGTGCCAGCAGTTCCCGTCCCCCTTCCTATGGCTACACCTTC
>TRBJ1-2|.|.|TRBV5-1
CASQRGRDTNYGYTF
TGCGCCAGCCAACGGGGTCGGGACACGAACTATGGCTACACCTTC
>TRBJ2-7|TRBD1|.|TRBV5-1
CASSSRTGDPYEQYF
TGCGCCAGCAGCTCTCGGACAGGGGACCCCTACGAGCAGTACTTC
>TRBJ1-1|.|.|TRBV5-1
CASSLAGANTEAFF
TGCGCCAGCAGCTTGGCAGGGGCTAACACTGAAGCTTTCTTT
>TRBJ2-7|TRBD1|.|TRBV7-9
CASSSGTGWEQYF
TGTGCCAGCAGTTCAGGGACAGGGTGGGAGCAGTACTTC
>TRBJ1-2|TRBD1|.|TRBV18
CASSPDQGAPGYTF
TGTGCCAGCTCACCGGATCAGGGGGCGCCTGGCTACACCTTC
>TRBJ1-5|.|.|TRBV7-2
CASSLEGQRNQPQHF
TGTGCCAGCAGCTTAGAAGGACAGAGAAATCAGCCCCAGCATTTT
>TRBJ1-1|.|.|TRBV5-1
CASSLGVGANTEAFF
TGCGCCAGCAGCTTGGGCGTAGGGGCGAACACTGAAGCTTTCTTT
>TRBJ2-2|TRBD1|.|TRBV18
CASSPRGTGVSSTGELFF
TGTGCCAGCTCACCTAGGGGGACAGGAGTTTCGAGCACCGGGGAGCTGTTTTTT
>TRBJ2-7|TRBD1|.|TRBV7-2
CASTLGAGQGVFEQYF
TGTGCCAGCACACTCGGGGCAGGACAGGGGGTGTTCGAGCAGTACTTC
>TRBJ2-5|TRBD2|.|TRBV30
CAWSVGLAVLQETQYF
TGTGCCTGGAGTGTGGGGCTAGCGGTACTCCAAGAGACCCAGTACTTC
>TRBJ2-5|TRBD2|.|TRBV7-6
CASGSSGDFGTQYF
TGTGCCAGCGGCAGTAGCGGGGATTTCGGGACCCAGTACTTC
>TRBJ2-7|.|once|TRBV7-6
CASSLALGGGPYEQYF
TGTGCCAGCAGCTTAGCTTTAGGGGGGGGTCCCTACGAGCAGTACTTC
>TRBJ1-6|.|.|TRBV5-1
CASSLSGDNSPLHF
TGCGCCAGCAGCTTGTCAGGGGATAATTCACCCCTCCACTTT
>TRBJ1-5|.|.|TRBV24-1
CATSTGINQPQHF
TGTGCCACCAGCACAGGGATCAATCAGCCCCAGCATTTT
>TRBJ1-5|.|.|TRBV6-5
CASSNSGGTRQPQHF
TGTGCCAGCAGTAATTCCGGGGGTACCCGGCAGCCCCAGCATTTT
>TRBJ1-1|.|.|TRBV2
CASSPDRDTEAFF
TGTGCCAGCAGTCCCGACAGAGACACTGAAGCTTTCTTT
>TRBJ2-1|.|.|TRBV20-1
CSARDPRLVFF
TGCAGTGCTAGAGATCCTAGGTTGGTGTTCTTC